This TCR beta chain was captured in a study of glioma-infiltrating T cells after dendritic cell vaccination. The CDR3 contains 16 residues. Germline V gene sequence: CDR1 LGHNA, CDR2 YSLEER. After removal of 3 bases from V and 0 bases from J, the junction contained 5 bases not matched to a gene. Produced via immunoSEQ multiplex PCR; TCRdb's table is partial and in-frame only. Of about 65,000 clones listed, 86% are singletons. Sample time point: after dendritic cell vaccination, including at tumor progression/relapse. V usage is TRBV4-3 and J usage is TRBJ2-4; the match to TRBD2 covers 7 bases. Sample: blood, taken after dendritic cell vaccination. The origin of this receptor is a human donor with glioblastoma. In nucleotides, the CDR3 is TGCGCCAGCAGCCAGATTATAGCGGGAGCCAAAAACATTCAGTACTTC. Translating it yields CASSQIIAGAKNIQYF.